This T cell receptor beta chain was recovered during a study of CD8+ T cells in alopecia areata. Study outcomes and limitations: During tofacitinib treatment, many expanded lesional clones remained in scalp and blood. A single nonresponder leaves the baseline CD8+ expansion link to response uncertain.

Treatment in this sample: oral pan-JAK inhibitor, 5-10 mg twice daily. Lesional scalp tissue (obtained by punch biopsy) and peripheral blood were collected from alopecia areata patients. A word on this clone: Its antigen remains unknown.

Extraction of RNA preceded its reverse transcription into cDNA, which served as the sequencing template. Some clones are missing from TCRdb's copy, which holds only in-frame ones; the method was immunoSEQ multiplex PCR. In the table there are 190,000 or so clones, roughly 53% of which are singletons. This receptor was obtained from a human donor with alopecia areata. The sample was CD8+ T cells sorted from blood, taken at week 24, from a patient treated with tofacitinib.

The CDR3 bases are TGTGCCAGCAGCCCCTCTGGCACCGGGGAGCTGTTTTTT. It codes for CASSPSGTGELFF. The chain employs TRBV7-9 and TRBJ2-2; no definite D call. Germline lookup yields CDR1 SEHNR and CDR2 FQNEAQ (reference sequence). This CDR3 has 13 residues. The V end was cut by 5 bases, the J end by 4 bases, with 8 bases between.